This T cell receptor (beta chain) was recovered during a study of blood T cell repertoires in COVID-19. TCRdb's table, derived via immunoSEQ multiplex PCR, lists solely in-frame clones and lacks some. The table includes tens of thousands of clones, 80% to 90% detected once. The sample was peripheral blood. The TCR was taken from a man aged 55 to 70 with acute or convalescent COVID-19.

The CDR3 DNA reads TGCAGTGCTGGGGACAGCAATGAGCAGTTCTTC. This sequence encodes CSAGDSNEQFF. V usage is TRBV20-1 and J usage is TRBJ2-1, with 7 bases lining up with TRBD1. This CDR3 has 11 residues. In germline, CDR1 is DFQATT, CDR2 SNEGSKA (reference sequence). J lost 6 bases, V lost 5 bases, and 1 base had no gene match.